A selection of T cell receptor beta chains follows, all from one sample in a study of cytomegalovirus exposure and HLA in healthy donors. The assay was immunoSEQ multiplex PCR, and TCRdb's table has in-frame clones only and misses some. The sample holds 110,000 or so clones, 74% seen once. The sample comprised PBMCs. Every receptor here comes from a woman in her thirties or forties in good health and CMV-seropositive. Both conserved end residues are part of each CDR3. D genes are given only for firm matches. Clone size is shown for a subset of rows, as once, few, many or a class of expanded clone.

>-|TRBV7-6|-|TRBJ2-5
TGTGCCAGCAGCTTCGGAGAGACCCAGTACTTC
CASSFGETQYF
>-|TRBV7-3|-|TRBJ1-4
TGTGCCAGCAGCTTAACGGGCAGGCCCGGTGAAAAACTGTTTTTT
CASSLTGRPGEKLFF
>-|TRBV19|-|TRBJ2-7
TGTGCCAGTAGTACGGGACACCTCTCCTACGAGCAGTACTTC
CASSTGHLSYEQYF
>TRBD2|TRBV19|-|TRBJ2-1
TGTGCCAGTATGGGAGGGACGCTCAGCTCCTACAATGAGCAGTTCTTC
CASMGGTLSSYNEQFF
>TRBD1|TRBV6-6|-|TRBJ1-1
TGTGCCAGCAGACCCAACAGGGGGCGCAGAGACACTGAAGCTTTCTTT
CASRPNRGRRDTEAFF
>-|TRBV5-1|-|TRBJ2-7
TGCGCCAGCAGAGGTACAGGGTTTCCCTACGAGCAGTACTTC
CASRGTGFPYEQYF
>TRBD1|TRBV7-2|-|TRBJ2-5
TGTGCCAGCAGCCCGGACAGGGCCGGTGAGACCCAGTACTTC
CASSPDRAGETQYF
>TRBD1|TRBV11-3|-|TRBJ2-7
TGTGCCAGCAGCTTAGCCGGGACAGGGGCCCTCTACGAGCAGTACTTC
CASSLAGTGALYEQYF
>TRBD2|TRBV29-1|-|TRBJ2-5
TGCAGCGCACCGGGAGGGGGAGAGACCCAGTACTTC
CSAPGGGETQYF
>TRBD2|TRBV7-3|-|TRBJ2-2
TGTGCCAGCAGCTTAAGCGGGACTAGCGGGACCGGGGAGCTGTTTTTT
CASSLSGTSGTGELFF
>-|TRBV18|-|TRBJ1-1
TGTGCCAGCTCACCGGGACAAAACATGAACACTGAAGCTTTCTTT
CASSPGQNMNTEAFF
>-|TRBV4-1|-|TRBJ1-5
TGCGCCAGCAGCCAAGATTGGCAATTTAGCAATCAGCCCCAGCATTTT
CASSQDWQFSNQPQHF
>TRBD2|TRBV4-3|-|TRBJ2-2
TGCGCCAGCAGCCATTCCCTAGCGGGGGGGACCGGGGAGCTGTTTTTT
CASSHSLAGGTGELFF
>-|TRBV11-3|few|TRBJ1-1
TGTGCCAGCAGCCTAGAGGGGAGCACTGAAGCTTTCTTT
CASSLEGSTEAFF
>-|TRBV6-5|-|TRBJ1-2
TGTGCCAGCAGTTACTCCCTGACAGCGTATGGCTACACCTTC
CASSYSLTAYGYTF
>-|TRBV7-7|-|TRBJ1-3
TGTGCTAGCGCCCGGACAGTTGGGAACACCATATATTTT
CASARTVGNTIYF
>-|TRBV5-1|-|TRBJ1-2
TGCGCCAGCAGCTTCACAGGGAGTCCTAACTATGGCTACACCTTC
CASSFTGSPNYGYTF
>-|TRBV7-9|-|TRBJ1-4
TGTGCCAGCAGCCCAAGAGCTGCAACTAATGAAAAACTGTTTTTT
CASSPRAATNEKLFF
>-|TRBV12-5|few|TRBJ1-6
TGTGCTAGTGGGACGGGGGTGAGCTCCTATAATTCACCCCTCCACTTT
CASGTGVSSYNSPLHF
>-|TRBV5-1|-|TRBJ2-7
TGCGCCAGCAGCGCTCGGCTGACAGCGTCCTCCTACGAGCAGTACTTC
CASSARLTASSYEQYF
>TRBD2|TRBV7-9|few|TRBJ2-2
TGTTCCAGCAGCTTTTATAGCGGGAGGGCCGGGAACGTCGGGGAGCTGTTTTTT
CSSSFYSGRAGNVGELFF
>-|TRBV13|-|TRBJ2-1
TGTGCCAGCAGCGTGGGGGGGCCCCCGGGCAATGAGCAGTTCTTC
CASSVGGPPGNEQFF
>TRBD2|TRBV7-3|-|TRBJ2-1
TGTGCCAGCAGCTTGGGACTAGCGGGGGTCGAGCAGTTCTTC
CASSLGLAGVEQFF
>TRBD1|TRBV7-3|-|TRBJ1-1
TGTGCCAGCAGCCTTGGGACAGCCTTGAACACTGAAGCTTTCTTT
CASSLGTALNTEAFF
>TRBD1|TRBV6-5|-|TRBJ1-5
TGTGCCAGCAGTACAGGGGGCCAGCAGCCCCAGCATTTT
CASSTGGQQPQHF
>TRBD1|TRBV6-5|once|TRBJ1-6
TGTGCCAGCAGTTCACTACAGGGGGTGAATAATTCACCCCTCCACTTT
CASSSLQGVNNSPLHF
>TRBD1|TRBV7-6|few|TRBJ2-5
TGTGCCAGCAGCCCAGGACAGGGGGTAGAGACCCAGTACTTC
CASSPGQGVETQYF
>TRBD2|TRBV4-1|few|TRBJ2-7
TGCGCCAGCAGCCAAGATAATAGGGCTAGCGGAGCCTCGGGGGAGCAGTACTTC
CASSQDNRASGASGEQYF
>-|TRBV11-3|-|TRBJ2-2
TGTGCCAGCAGGCAGACAGGGAACACCGGGGAGCTGTTTTTT
CASRQTGNTGELFF
>-|TRBV19|-|TRBJ1-1
TGTGCCAGTAGTATACAGGGTCCTCGGAACACTGAAGCTTTCTTT
CASSIQGPRNTEAFF
>TRBD1|TRBV6-1|few|TRBJ2-7
TGTGCCAGCTGGGACAGGGCCTACGAGCAGTACTTC
CASWDRAYEQYF
>TRBD1|TRBV7-2|-|TRBJ2-7
TGTGCCAGCAGCGTAGGACAGGGAATCTACGAGCAGTACTTC
CASSVGQGIYEQYF
>TRBD2|TRBV29-1|-|TRBJ2-5
TGCAGCGTTCGTCAGGGGCGGGGGGGAGAGACCCAGTACTTC
CSVRQGRGGETQYF
>TRBD2|TRBV7-7|-|TRBJ2-5
TGTGCTAGCAGCTTAAGGCTAGCGGGAAGGGAGACCCAGTACTTC
CASSLRLAGRETQYF
>TRBD1|TRBV5-1|-|TRBJ1-1
TGCGCCAGCAGCTTAGACAGGGTTTCATGGTACATGAACACTGAAGCTTTCTTT
CASSLDRVSWYMNTEAFF
>TRBD1|TRBV19|few|TRBJ1-2
TGTGCCAGTTGGGGACAGGGACCTTCTGGCTACACCTTC
CASWGQGPSGYTF
>-|TRBV7-9|-|TRBJ2-3
TGTGCCAGCAGCTTAGGTCCCCTTGGGGGGTATACGCAGTATTTT
CASSLGPLGGYTQYF
>-|TRBV7-9|-|TRBJ1-1
TGTGCCAGCAGCTTACAGGGCCTTTCTGAAGCTTTCTTT
CASSLQGLSEAFF
>-|TRBV6-1|-|TRBJ2-1
TGTGCCAGCAGAGTTTTGGCATACAATGAGCAGTTCTTC
CASRVLAYNEQFF
>-|TRBV6-1|-|TRBJ1-1
TGTGCCAGCAGTGAACGTTTTGAAGCTTTCTTT
CASSERFEAFF
>-|TRBV5-6|-|TRBJ2-3
TGTGCCAGCAGCTTGGTCCTAACCCACGGAGGGCCCCAAACAGATACGCAGTATTTT
CASSLVLTHGGPQTDTQYF
>-|TRBV2|once|TRBJ1-1
TGTGCCAGCAAGAGGACAAGCATGAACACTGAAGCTTTCTTT
CASKRTSMNTEAFF
>TRBD1|TRBV30|-|TRBJ1-2
TGTGCCTGGAGTCCGGGACAGGGGAGCTACACCTTC
CAWSPGQGSYTF
>TRBD2|TRBV19|once|TRBJ2-2
TGTGCCAGTAGAAACGGGGGGGCCCACACCGGGGAGCTGTTTTTT
CASRNGGAHTGELFF
>-|TRBV18|-|TRBJ2-7
TGTGCCAGCTCACCTCCGAACACAGACTACGAGCAGTACTTC
CASSPPNTDYEQYF
>TRBD1|TRBV7-9|-|TRBJ1-2
TGTGCCAGCAGCTTAGGGGGACAGGGAAACTATGGCTACACCTTC
CASSLGGQGNYGYTF
>TRBD2|TRBV6-6|-|TRBJ2-3
TGTGCCAGCAGTGGGCCTAGCGGGAGTAAAGATACGCAGTATTTT
CASSGPSGSKDTQYF
>-|TRBV18|-|TRBJ2-2
TGTGCCAGCTCACCACCTGGGCAGTTCACCGGGGAGCTGTTTTTT
CASSPPGQFTGELFF
>TRBD2|TRBV27|-|TRBJ2-1
TGTGCCAGCAGACCCCTAGCGGGGGTCGATTACAATGAGCAGTTCTTC
CASRPLAGVDYNEQFF
>TRBD1|TRBV14|-|TRBJ1-2
TGTGCCAGCAGCCCTCGGACAGGTTCAATGATTAACTATGGCTACACCTTC
CASSPRTGSMINYGYTF
>TRBD2|TRBV5-1|-|TRBJ2-5
TGCGCCAGCAGCTTGAGACTAGCGGGGGGGCTAGTGGAGACCCAGTACTTC
CASSLRLAGGLVETQYF
>TRBD1|TRBV19|-|TRBJ1-5
TGTGCCAGTAGTACCCAACGGGACAGGGGCAATCAGCCCCAGCATTTT
CASSTQRDRGNQPQHF
>TRBD1|TRBV2|-|TRBJ2-1
TGTGCCAGCAGTGAAATTCGGTGGGGGGACAGGGGGCACGAGCAGTTCTTC
CASSEIRWGDRGHEQFF
>TRBD2|TRBV2|-|TRBJ2-2
TGTGCCAGCAGTTGGGCTAGCGGGAGTCCGAACACCGGGGAGCTGTTTTTT
CASSWASGSPNTGELFF
>-|TRBV10-3|-|TRBJ2-1
TGTGCCATCAGCGGTAACAATGAGCAGTTCTTC
CAISGNNEQFF